This TCR beta chain was observed in a study of T cell responses to AZD1222 COVID-19 vaccine. CDR3 length: 14 residues. The V and J ends lost 5 bases and 4 bases respectively, with 12 bases between them. CDR1 is SEHNR, CDR2 FQNEAQ, per germline (reference sequence). The data were produced by immunoSEQ multiplex PCR, yet TCRdb's version contains in-frame clones alone and is incomplete. The repertoire consists of over 150,000 clones, with approximately 92% occurring once and the leading ten covering about 1%. The V call is TRBV7-9, the J call TRBJ1-5, with D tentatively TRBD1 (5 bases). The clonotype comes from an adult who received the MenACWY meningococcal vaccine as a control. The sample consisted of peripheral blood, taken 28 days after the second dose of the MenACWY control vaccine. This chain's CDR3 is CASSHYGGNQPQHF. The CDR3 DNA reads TGTGCCAGCAGCCACTATGGGGGGAATCAGCCCCAGCATTTT. The full variable domain, in which reference TRBV7-9 and TRBJ1-5 provide the parts outside the CDR3, is DTGVSQNPRHKITKRGQNVTFRCDPISEHNRLYWYRQTLGQGPEFLTYFQNEAQLEKSRLLSDRFSAERPKGSFSTLEIQRTEQGDSAMYLCASSHYGGNQPQHFGDGTRLSIL.